The present T cell receptor beta chain was sequenced within a study of T cells in Graves' hyperthyroidism and ophthalmopathy. A remark on this clonotype: Its specificity is unknown. An end of the junction differs from the germline gene, which may be a read error.

Regarding the study as a whole: Most thyroid clonotypes that were expanded above 0.001 also turned up in blood.

Patients with uncontrolled infections, other autoimmune diseases, pregnancy or lactation were excluded. Amplified TCR beta CDR3 regions derived from RNA transcripts. The HTBI primer set was used in a first-round RT-PCR of the TCR CDR3. In TCRdb, the multiplex PCR reads were re-called with MiXCR into one record per CDR3 protein. The table includes about 250,000 distinct CDR3 sequences, around 26% detected once. The clonotype comes from a woman in her thirties or forties with Graves' ophthalmopathy. Sequenced material: blood.

For the CDR3, the DNA is TGTGCCAGCCGACCCACGGGACAGCAAGAGACCCAGTGCTTC. It translates to CASRPTGQQETQCF. The chain uses TRBV27 and TRBJ2-5; 7 nucleotides match TRBD1. The CDR3 length is 14 residues. Germline CDR1 and CDR2: MNHEY and SMNVEV (reference sequence).